The clone carrying this T cell receptor beta chain has a handful of counts. This record comes from a study of regulatory T cells in long-lasting Graves disease. The time point: newly diagnosed GD, antithyroid drugs for less than 3 months. PBMC-extracted RNA yielded the TCR library. Construction of the TCR beta libraries employed iRepertoire HTBI primers in conjunction with Arm-PCR of CDR3 regions. TCRdb called the multiplex PCR reads again in MiXCR, with one record for every CDR3 protein. The repertoire holds hundreds of thousands of distinct CDR3 sequences, with less than 20% as singletons. The V end was cut by 5 bases, the J end by 7 bases, with 23 bases between. The CDR3 runs 16 residues. CDR1 and CDR2 (germline): SGHTA, FQGNSA. The data also belong to a second study, concerning T cells in Graves' hyperthyroidism and ophthalmopathy.

The chain uses TRBV7-2 and TRBJ1-2; a possible D gene is TRBD1 (5 bases). This receptor was identified in a woman aged 25 to 39 with Graves disease. Sequenced here: peripheral blood mononuclear cells (PBMCs), sampled at new diagnosis, from a patient treated with antithyroid drugs. CDR3 bases: TGTGCCAGCAGCCCCGGCGGGCCAGGGTCATCGTTTGGCTACACCTTC. It is translated as CASSPGGPGSSFGYTF.